Listed below are T cell receptor beta chains from one sample, sequenced in a study of blood T cell repertoires in COVID-19. This table comes from immunoSEQ multiplex PCR, and its TCRdb copy is limited to in-frame clones, with some not included. The data contain approximately 220,000 clones, just under 85% of them singletons. Input material: PBMCs or T cells enriched from blood (not recorded which). The source of these receptors is a woman in her thirties or forties with acute COVID-19. CDR3s include the opening cysteine and the closing phenylalanine or tryptophan. A D gene is named only where the DNA matches it firmly. Rows may omit the clone size; those that give it use once, few, many or a size class.

CDR3aa: CASSQRLAITGELFF
CDR3nt: TGTGCCAGCAGCCAGAGACTAGCGATCACCGGGGAGCTGTTTTTT
d_gene: TRBD2
v_gene: TRBV3-1/TRBV3-2
abundance: NA
j_gene: TRBJ2-2

CDR3aa: CASSSRGEEEKLFF
CDR3nt: TGTGCCAGCAGCTCCCGCGGGGAAGAAGAAAAACTGTTTTTT
d_gene: NA
v_gene: TRBV7-2
abundance: NA
j_gene: TRBJ1-4

CDR3aa: CASGGGGNNEQFF
CDR3nt: TGCGCCAGCGGGGGTGGCGGGAACAATGAGCAGTTCTTC
d_gene: NA
v_gene: TRBV5-1
abundance: NA
j_gene: TRBJ2-1

CDR3aa: CASSSKPGQGNTEAFF
CDR3nt: TGTGCCAGCAGCTCCAAACCGGGACAGGGGAACACTGAAGCTTTCTTT
d_gene: TRBD1
v_gene: TRBV11-2
abundance: NA
j_gene: TRBJ1-1

CDR3aa: CASSVDRRGTDTQYF
CDR3nt: TGTGCCAGCAGCGTAGACCGCCGGGGCACAGATACGCAGTATTTT
d_gene: NA
v_gene: TRBV9
abundance: NA
j_gene: TRBJ2-3

CDR3aa: CASSTVGELFF
CDR3nt: TGTGCCAGCAGCACGGTCGGGGAGCTGTTTTTT
d_gene: NA
v_gene: TRBV7-9
abundance: NA
j_gene: TRBJ2-2

CDR3aa: CATSRGGDEQFF
CDR3nt: TGTGCCACCAGCAGGGGGGGGGATGAGCAGTTCTTC
d_gene: TRBD2
v_gene: TRBV15
abundance: few
j_gene: TRBJ2-1

CDR3aa: CASSPPVQGAVNTEAFF
CDR3nt: TGTGCCAGCTCACCACCGGTACAGGGGGCTGTGAACACTGAAGCTTTCTTT
d_gene: TRBD1
v_gene: TRBV18
abundance: NA
j_gene: TRBJ1-1

CDR3aa: CASRLREGLGTEAFF
CDR3nt: TGTGCCAGCCGCCTAAGGGAGGGGTTGGGCACTGAAGCTTTCTTT
d_gene: NA
v_gene: TRBV2
abundance: NA
j_gene: TRBJ1-1

CDR3aa: CASSLGGGNTEAFF
CDR3nt: TGTGCCAGCAGTTTAGGGGGGGGGAACACTGAAGCTTTCTTT
d_gene: NA
v_gene: TRBV6-2/TRBV6-3
abundance: NA
j_gene: TRBJ1-1

CDR3aa: CASSLPSGYQETQYF
CDR3nt: TGCGCCAGCAGCCTCCCTAGCGGGTACCAAGAGACCCAGTACTTC
d_gene: TRBD2
v_gene: TRBV5-1
abundance: NA
j_gene: TRBJ2-5

CDR3aa: CASSEVLAGSYEQYF
CDR3nt: TGCGCCAGCAGTGAGGTGCTAGCGGGGTCCTACGAGCAGTACTTC
d_gene: TRBD2
v_gene: TRBV10-2
abundance: NA
j_gene: TRBJ2-7

CDR3aa: CASSQGGGPMDTGELFF
CDR3nt: TGCGCCAGCAGCCAAGGGGGAGGGCCCATGGACACCGGGGAGCTGTTTTTT
d_gene: TRBD2
v_gene: TRBV4-1
abundance: NA
j_gene: TRBJ2-2

CDR3aa: CASSLSPGQGPANYGYTF
CDR3nt: TGTGCCAGCAGTTTATCGCCGGGACAGGGACCGGCTAACTATGGCTACACCTTC
d_gene: TRBD1
v_gene: TRBV27
abundance: once
j_gene: TRBJ1-2

CDR3aa: CAWSVEGASDGYTF
CDR3nt: TGTGCCTGGAGTGTGGAGGGGGCGTCAGATGGCTACACCTTC
d_gene: TRBD1
v_gene: TRBV30
abundance: NA
j_gene: TRBJ1-2

CDR3aa: CSVSGTGGREKLFF
CDR3nt: TGCAGCGTATCGGGGACAGGGGGCAGGGAAAAACTGTTTTTT
d_gene: TRBD1
v_gene: TRBV29-1
abundance: NA
j_gene: TRBJ1-4